Following are 18 T cell receptor beta chains from one sample sequenced in a study of vaccination effects on CD4 cells after COVID-19. The antigens for these receptors are not known. Using immunoSEQ multiplex PCR, the repertoire was profiled, and TCRdb retains in-frame clones only, with some absent. The table lists about 8,900 clones, around four fifths of them singletons, with roughly a tenth in the top ten. An approximately nine-day culture period preceded the isolation of CD4+ T cells. Participants were vaccinated with two doses of either the BNT162b2 or mRNA-1273 vaccine. The sample consisted of CD4+ T cells from PBMCs cultured without peptide, taken after COVID-19 vaccination. The receptors stem from a human donor who received a COVID-19 vaccine.

This clone was counted only a few times. This chain connects TRBV5-1 to TRBJ2-1, with 7 bases aligning to TRBD2. The junction had 9 bases not matched to a gene; V was cut back by 4 bases and J by 8 bases. Germline V gives CDR1 SGHRS, CDR2 YFSETQ. CDR3 length: 14 residues. CDR3 nucleotide sequence: TGCGCCAGCAGCCCCTCCCTAGCGGCGGATGAGCAGTTCTTC. It is translated as CASSPSLAADEQFF.

This rearrangement joins TRBV7-2 to TRBJ1-5; 8 bases line up with TRBD1. J lost 5 bases, V lost 5 bases, and 2 bases had no gene match. The CDR3 has 13 residues. Germline lookup yields CDR1 SGHTA and CDR2 FQGNSA. As DNA, the CDR3 is TGTGCCAGCAGCCCGGACAGGGATCAGCCCCAGCATTTT. It yields the protein CASSPDRDQPQHF.

This chain links TRBV30 with TRBJ1-2, with D possibly TRBD1 on 5 matching bases. The CDR3 totals 15 residues. CDR1 is GTSNPN, CDR2 SVGIG, per germline (reference sequence). The V end lost 3 bases, the J end lost 8 bases, and 22 bases lay between the germline ends. The CDR3 DNA reads TGTGCCTGGAGAGGTCCCGGTCGGGGGTCGGAAGGCTACACCTTC. Its translation: CAWRGPGRGSEGYTF.

The rearrangement joins TRBV5-4 to TRBJ2-7, with D hard to call. Germline V lookup: CDR1 SGHNT, CDR2 YYREEE (reference sequence). V was shortened by 4 bases and J by 1 base, with 9 bases between the two germline ends. The CDR3 spans 13 residues. CDR3 loop: CASSRVGSYEQYF. The CDR3 DNA follows: TGTGCCAGCAGCCGGGTAGGTTCCTACGAGCAGTACTTC.

V and J are TRBV2 and TRBJ2-7; 7 nucleotides line up with TRBD1. With 6 bases clipped from V and 3 bases from J, the junction kept 8 bases outside the gene matches. This CDR3 contains 14 residues. CDR1 and CDR2 (germline): SNHLY, FYNNEI. The CDR3 coding sequence is TGTGCCAGCAGAGCCTGGGGACAGATCTACGAGCAGTACTTC. This codes for CASRAWGQIYEQYF.

This clone was seen only once. J is TRBJ1-2 and V is TRBV14, with D unresolved. Trimming took 0 bases from V and 8 from J, leaving 13 bases between them. The CDR3 totals 14 residues. CDR1 and CDR2 (germline): SGHDN, FVKESK. The CDR3 sequence: CASSQDQSLEGYTF. Here the CDR3 DNA reads TGTGCCAGCAGCCAAGATCAAAGTCTTGAGGGCTACACCTTC. The full variable domain, its missing parts supplied by reference TRBV14 and TRBJ1-2, is EAGVTQFPSHSVIEKGQTVTLRCDPISGHDNLYWYRRVMGKEIKFLLHFVKESKQDESGMPNNRFLAERTGGTYSTLKVQPAELEDSGVYFCASSQDQSLEGYTFGSGTRLTVV.

The chain combines TRBV5-1 with TRBJ1-3; no firm D call. V was shortened by 0 bases and J by 0 bases, with 7 bases between the two germline ends. The CDR3 is made up of 15 amino acids. The germline V gene has CDR1 SGHRS and CDR2 YFSETQ. CDR3 DNA: TGCGCCAGCAGCTTGGGCCTGGTCTCTGGAAACACCATATATTTT. This gives the protein CASSLGLVSGNTIYF.

The chain employs TRBV24-1 and TRBJ2-1; perhaps TRBD2 as D (5 bases). CDR1 is KGHDR, CDR2 SFDVKD, per germline. The length of the CDR3 is 11 residues. V was trimmed by 6 bases and J by 10 bases, leaving 9 bases between them. CDR3 sequence reads: CATSSRGEQFF. CDR3 bases: TGTGCCACCAGTAGCAGAGGGGAGCAGTTCTTC.

The J gene is TRBJ2-7, the V gene TRBV6-5; D perhaps matches TRBD2 (5 bases). Trimming left V 11 bases short and J 7 bases short, with 18 bases between. The V gene's germline CDR1 is MNHEY and CDR2 SVGAGI. This CDR3 region has 12 residues. The CDR3 coding sequence is TGTGCCTCTAGGGCGGGCCCTTGGGAGCAGTACTTC. This codes for CASRAGPWEQYF.

The J gene is TRBJ1-2, the V gene TRBV6-5, with a weak D call TRBD1 (5 bases). The CDR3 covers 13 residues. V lost 6 bases and J lost 8, with 16 bases in between. In germline, CDR1 is MNHEY, CDR2 SVGAGI. CDR3 in DNA: TGTGCCAGCAGGTCGGGACTCGGGGACGGCTACACCTTC. It codes for CASRSGLGDGYTF.

The chain employs TRBV11-3 and TRBJ2-1; 10 bases align to TRBD2. Per germline, CDR1 SGHNT and CDR2 YENEEA. The V gene end was trimmed by 5 bases and the J gene end by 10 bases; junction bases not matched to a gene: 2. This CDR3 is built from 12 residues. CDR3 residues: CASSRTSGEQFF. The CDR3 DNA sequence: TGTGCCAGCAGCCGGACTAGCGGAGAGCAGTTCTTC.

V is TRBV30 and J is TRBJ2-5; TRBD1 matches at 9 bases. The CDR3 spans 15 residues. In germline, CDR1 is GTSNPN, CDR2 SVGIG (reference sequence). Unmatched junction bases numbered 5, after V lost 0 bases and J lost 3 bases. The CDR3 DNA reads TGTGCCTGGAGTGTACTTGGACAGGGGAAAGAGACCCAGTACTTC. Its protein product is CAWSVLGQGKETQYF.

The chain is built from TRBV28 and TRBJ1-2; 10 nucleotides agree with TRBD1. V lost 7 bases and J lost 5; bases outside the gene matches: 10. This CDR3 region has 15 residues. From germline, CDR1 is MDHEN and CDR2 SYDVKM. The CDR3 DNA follows: TGTGCCAGCACCCATCCGGGACAGGGGAGTTATGGCTACACCTTC. Its translation: CASTHPGQGSYGYTF.

CDR3 in DNA: TGTGCCAGCAGCTCACTAGCGGGAACCTACAATGAGCAGTTCTTC. Translated, it gives CASSSLAGTYNEQFF. The chain joins TRBV5-6 to TRBJ2-1, with TRBD2 matching 10 bases. Trimming cost V 3 bases and J 2 bases; bases outside gene matches: 2. The CDR3 totals 15 residues. Germline V lookup: CDR1 SGHDT, CDR2 YYEEEE. The full variable domain, its missing parts supplied by reference TRBV5-6 and TRBJ2-1, is DAGVTQSPTHLIKTRGQQVTLRCSPKSGHDTVSWYQQALGQGPQFIFQYYEEEERQRGNFPDRFSGHQFPNYSSELNVNALLLGDSALYLCASSSLAGTYNEQFFGPGTRLTVL.

This clone came up once. The V and J genes are TRBV30 and TRBJ1-3; D gene unclear. Germline V gene data show CDR1 as GTSNPN and CDR2 as SVGIG (reference sequence). The germline V and J ends were trimmed by 5 bases and 3 bases, with 14 bases remaining between them. CDR3 length: 14 residues. The CDR3 coding sequence is TGTGCCTGGTCCCTAGGCGCAGGTGGAAACACCATATATTTT. It codes for CAWSLGAGGNTIYF. Filled out from reference TRBV30 and TRBJ1-3, the complete variable domain reads SQTIHQWPATLVQPVGSPLSLECTVEGTSNPNLYWYRQAAGRGLQLLFYSVGIGQISSEVPQNLSASRPQDRQFILSSKKLLLSDSGFYLCAWSLGAGGNTIYFGEGSWLTVV.

The gene calls are TRBV30 and TRBJ2-1; the D gene is possibly TRBD2 (5 bases). CDR1 GTSNPN and CDR2 SVGIG come from the germline V gene (reference sequence). Trimming pared 3 bases from V and 9 bases from J, leaving 9 bases between. CDR3 length equals 11 residues. CDR3 loop: CAWSPRGEQFF. The DNA for the CDR3 is TGTGCCTGGAGCCCTCGGGGTGAGCAGTTCTTC.

The chain recombines TRBV3-1 (or the pseudogene TRBV3-2) with TRBJ1-2, with D possibly matching TRBD1 (6 bases). Trimming removed 4 bases at V and 4 bases at J, with 19 bases between. The CDR3 runs to 16 residues. The germline V gene has CDR1 LGHDT and CDR2 YNNKEL (reference sequence). In nucleotides, the CDR3 is TGTGCCAGCAGCCTCCGGACAGAACTTGGCGTCTATGGCTACACCTTC. This gives the protein CASSLRTELGVYGYTF.

The chain uses TRBV2 and TRBJ2-7, with a weak D call TRBD2 (6 bases). The CDR3 loop spans 13 amino acids. CDR1 and CDR2 (germline): SNHLY, FYNNEI. V lost 2 bases to trimming and J lost 2 bases, with 7 bases between them. CDR3 residues: CASSERLAYEQYF. The CDR3 nucleotides are TGTGCCAGCAGTGAAAGACTAGCCTACGAGCAGTACTTC.